This T cell receptor beta chain was captured in a study of CD8+ T cells in alopecia areata. About the study: A 6-month period off drug followed tofacitinib, which lasted 6 to 18 months.

Remarks on this clone: Its antigen is not identified.

Treatment reported: oral pan-JAK inhibitor, 5-10 mg twice daily. PBMC-derived CD4+ and CD8+ T cells were sorted. RNA, once extracted, was reverse transcribed into cDNA for use as the sequencing template. Profiled with immunoSEQ multiplex PCR; TCRdb holds only in-frame clones, not every one. This table has about 140,000 clones, roughly nine tenths appearing once. Study-level findings and limits: It was lesional scalp, especially alopecia totalis/universalis, that showed higher clonality than normal scalp. TCR sharing across patients was less clear than in mice, possibly HLA-related.

The material sequenced was CD8+ T cells sorted from blood, taken at week 4, from a patient treated with tofacitinib. This TCR came from a human donor with alopecia areata.

CDR3 sequence reads: CASSLEGHYSYEQYF. DNA for the CDR3: TGTGCCAGCAGTTTGGAGGGACACTACTCCTACGAGCAGTACTTC. This chain links TRBV27 with TRBJ2-7; D is perhaps TRBD1 or TRBD2 (6 bases each). The V gene lost 3 bases and the J gene lost 0 bases, with 12 bases spanning the gap. Germline values: CDR1 MNHEY, CDR2 SMNVEV (reference sequence). CDR3 size: 15 residues.